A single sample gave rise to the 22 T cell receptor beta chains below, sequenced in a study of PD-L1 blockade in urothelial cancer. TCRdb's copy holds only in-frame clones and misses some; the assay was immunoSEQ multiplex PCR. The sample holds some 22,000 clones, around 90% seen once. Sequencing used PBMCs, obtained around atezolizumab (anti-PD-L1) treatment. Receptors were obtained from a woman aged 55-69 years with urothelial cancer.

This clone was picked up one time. The CDR3 bases are TGCGCCAGCAGCCACGGGACAGGGAGGATGAACACTGAAGCTTTCTTT. Its translation: CASSHGTGRMNTEAFF. J is TRBJ1-1 and V is TRBV5-1, with 9 bases lining up with TRBD1. The ends lost 4 bases at V and 0 bases at J; junction bases unmatched: 7. The CDR3 has 16 residues. Germline assignment: CDR1 SGHRS and CDR2 YFSETQ.

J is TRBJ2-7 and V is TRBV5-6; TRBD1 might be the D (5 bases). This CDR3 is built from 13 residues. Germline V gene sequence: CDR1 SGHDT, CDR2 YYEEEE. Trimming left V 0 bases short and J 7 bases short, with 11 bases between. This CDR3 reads CASSLGGVGEQYF. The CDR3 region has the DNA TGTGCCAGCAGCTTGGGGGGCGTAGGAGAGCAGTACTTC.

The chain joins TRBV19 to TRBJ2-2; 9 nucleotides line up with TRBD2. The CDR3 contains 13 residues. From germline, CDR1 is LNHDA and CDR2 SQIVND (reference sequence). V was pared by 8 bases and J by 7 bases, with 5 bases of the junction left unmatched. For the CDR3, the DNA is TGTGCCAGTGGGGCGGGAGGGGACGGGGAGCTGTTTTTT. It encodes CASGAGGDGELFF.

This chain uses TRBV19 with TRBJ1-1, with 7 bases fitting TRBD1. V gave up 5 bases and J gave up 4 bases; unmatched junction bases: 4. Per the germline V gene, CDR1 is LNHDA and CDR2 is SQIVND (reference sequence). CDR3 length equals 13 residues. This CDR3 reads CASSPGTATEAFF. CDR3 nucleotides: TGTGCCAGTAGTCCAGGGACAGCCACTGAAGCTTTCTTT. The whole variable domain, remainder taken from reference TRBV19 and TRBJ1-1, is DGGITQSPKYLFRKEGQNVTLSCEQNLNHDAMYWYRQDPGQGLRLIYYSQIVNDFQKGDIAEGYSVSREKKESFPLTVTSAQKNPTAFYLCASSPGTATEAFFGQGTRLTVV.

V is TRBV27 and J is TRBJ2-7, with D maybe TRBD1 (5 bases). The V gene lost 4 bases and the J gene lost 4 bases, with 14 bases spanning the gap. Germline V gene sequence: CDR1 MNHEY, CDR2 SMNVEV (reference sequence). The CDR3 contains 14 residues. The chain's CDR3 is CASSWGGAGYEQYF. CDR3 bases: TGTGCCAGCAGTTGGGGCGGTGCTGGTTACGAGCAGTACTTC.

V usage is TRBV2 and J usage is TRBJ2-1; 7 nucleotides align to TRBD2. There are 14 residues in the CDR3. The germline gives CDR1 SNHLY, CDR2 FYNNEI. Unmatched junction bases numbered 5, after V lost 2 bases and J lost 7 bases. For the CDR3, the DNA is TGTGCCAGCAGTGAATGGGCGGGAGTTAATGAGCAGTTCTTC. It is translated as CASSEWAGVNEQFF. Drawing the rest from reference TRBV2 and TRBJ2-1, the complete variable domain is EPEVTQTPSHQVTQMGQEVILRCVPISNHLYFYWYRQILGQKVEFLVSFYNNEISEKSEIFDDQFSVERPDGSNFTLKIRSTKLEDSAMYFCASSEWAGVNEQFFGPGTRLTVL.

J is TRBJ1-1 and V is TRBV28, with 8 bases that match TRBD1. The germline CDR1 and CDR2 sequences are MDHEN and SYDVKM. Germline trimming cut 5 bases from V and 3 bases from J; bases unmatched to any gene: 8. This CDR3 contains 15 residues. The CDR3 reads CASSPGQESYTEAFF. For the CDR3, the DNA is TGTGCCAGCAGTCCGGGACAGGAAAGCTACACTGAAGCTTTCTTT.

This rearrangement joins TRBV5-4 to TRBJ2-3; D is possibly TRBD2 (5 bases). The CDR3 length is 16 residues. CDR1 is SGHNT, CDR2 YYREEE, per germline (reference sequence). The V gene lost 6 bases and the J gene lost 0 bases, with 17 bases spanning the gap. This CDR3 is CASIQSPRGSTDTQYF. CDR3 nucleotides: TGTGCCAGCATTCAATCTCCCCGGGGAAGCACAGATACGCAGTATTTT.

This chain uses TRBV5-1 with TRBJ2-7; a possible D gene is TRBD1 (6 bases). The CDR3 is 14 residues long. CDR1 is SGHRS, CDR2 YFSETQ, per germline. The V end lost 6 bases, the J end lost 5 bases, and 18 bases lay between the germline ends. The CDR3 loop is CASTPSTGPDEQYF. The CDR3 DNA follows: TGCGCCAGCACCCCCTCGACAGGCCCGGACGAGCAGTACTTC.

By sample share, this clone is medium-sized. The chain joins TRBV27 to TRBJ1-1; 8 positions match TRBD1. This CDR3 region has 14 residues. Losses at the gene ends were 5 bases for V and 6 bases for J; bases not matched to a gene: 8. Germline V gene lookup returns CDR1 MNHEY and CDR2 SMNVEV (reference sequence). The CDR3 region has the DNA TGTGCCAGCAGTAGGGGGACAGGCGGCGCTGAAGCTTTCTTT. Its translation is CASSRGTGGAEAFF.

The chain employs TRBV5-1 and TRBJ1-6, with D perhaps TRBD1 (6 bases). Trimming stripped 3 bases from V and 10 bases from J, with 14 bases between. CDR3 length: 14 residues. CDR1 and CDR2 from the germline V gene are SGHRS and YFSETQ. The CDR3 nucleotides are TGCGCCAGCAGCTCACAAGGGCAGGGGTCACCCCTCCACTTT. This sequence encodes CASSSQGQGSPLHF.

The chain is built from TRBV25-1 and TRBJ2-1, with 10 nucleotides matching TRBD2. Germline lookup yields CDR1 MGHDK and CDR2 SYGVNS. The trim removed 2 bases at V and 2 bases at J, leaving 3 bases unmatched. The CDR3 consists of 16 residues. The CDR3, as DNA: TGTGCCAGCAGTGAACTAGCGGGAGTCGCCTACAATGAGCAGTTCTTC. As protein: CASSELAGVAYNEQFF. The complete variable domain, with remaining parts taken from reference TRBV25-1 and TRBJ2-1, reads EADIYQTPRYLVIGTGKKITLECSQTMGHDKMYWYQQDPGMELHLIHYSYGVNSTEKGDLSSESTVSRIRTEHFPLTLESARPSHTSQYLCASSELAGVAYNEQFFGPGTRLTVL.

The CDR3 DNA reads as TGTGCCAGTAGTTTGGGCAGTACCTACAATGAGCAGTTCTTC. Its translation is CASSLGSTYNEQFF. The V and J genes are TRBV19 and TRBJ2-1; D gene unclear. The V gene's germline CDR1 is LNHDA and CDR2 SQIVND (reference sequence). V lost 5 bases and J lost 2, with 10 bases in between. This CDR3 spans 14 amino acids. Based on the CDR3 plus reference TRBV19 and TRBJ2-1, the full variable domain is DGGITQSPKYLFRKEGQNVTLSCEQNLNHDAMYWYRQDPGQGLRLIYYSQIVNDFQKGDIAEGYSVSREKKESFPLTVTSAQKNPTAFYLCASSLGSTYNEQFFGPGTRLTVL.

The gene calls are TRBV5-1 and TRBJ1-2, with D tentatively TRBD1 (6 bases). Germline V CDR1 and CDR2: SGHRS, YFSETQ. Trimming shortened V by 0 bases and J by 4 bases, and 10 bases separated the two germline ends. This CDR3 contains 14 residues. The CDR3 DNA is TGCGCCAGCAGCTTGGATCCAGGGGCCTATGGCTACACCTTC. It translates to CASSLDPGAYGYTF.

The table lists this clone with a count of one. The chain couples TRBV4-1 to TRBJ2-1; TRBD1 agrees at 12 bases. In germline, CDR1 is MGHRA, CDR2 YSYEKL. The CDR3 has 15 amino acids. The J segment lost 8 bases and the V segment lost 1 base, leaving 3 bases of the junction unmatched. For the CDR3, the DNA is TGCGCCAGCAGCCAAGGGGGGACAGGGGGCCATGAGCAGTTCTTC. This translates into CASSQGGTGGHEQFF.

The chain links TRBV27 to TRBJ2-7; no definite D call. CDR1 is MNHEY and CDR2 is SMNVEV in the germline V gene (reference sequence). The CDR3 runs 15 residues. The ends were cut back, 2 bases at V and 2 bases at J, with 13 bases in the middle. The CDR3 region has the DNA TGTGCCAGCAGTTTAAGTTCAACAGCAACCTACGAGCAGTACTTC. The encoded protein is CASSLSSTATYEQYF.

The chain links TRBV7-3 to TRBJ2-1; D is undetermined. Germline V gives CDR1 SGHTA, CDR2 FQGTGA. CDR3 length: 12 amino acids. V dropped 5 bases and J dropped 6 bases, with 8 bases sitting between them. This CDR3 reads CASSPGSNEQFF. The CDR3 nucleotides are TGTGCCAGCAGCCCCGGTTCCAATGAGCAGTTCTTC. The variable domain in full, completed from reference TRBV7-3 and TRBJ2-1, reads GAGVSQTPSNKVTEKGKYVELRCDPISGHTALYWYRQSLGQGPEFLIYFQGTGAADDSGLPNDRFFAVRPEGSVSTLKIQRTERGDSAVYLCASSPGSNEQFFGPGTRLTVL.

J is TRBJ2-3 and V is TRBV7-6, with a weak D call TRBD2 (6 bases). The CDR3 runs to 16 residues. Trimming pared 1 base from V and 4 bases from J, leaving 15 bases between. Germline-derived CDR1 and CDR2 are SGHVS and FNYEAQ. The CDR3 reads CASSLVGLASADTQYF. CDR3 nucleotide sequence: TGTGCCAGCAGCTTAGTGGGTCTAGCGAGCGCAGATACGCAGTATTTT.

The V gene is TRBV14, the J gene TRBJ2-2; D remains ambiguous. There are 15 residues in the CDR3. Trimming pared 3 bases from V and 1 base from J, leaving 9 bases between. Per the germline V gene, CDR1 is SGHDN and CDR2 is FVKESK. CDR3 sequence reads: CASSHTAGNTGELFF. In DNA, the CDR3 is TGTGCCAGCAGCCACACGGCAGGGAACACCGGGGAGCTGTTTTTT. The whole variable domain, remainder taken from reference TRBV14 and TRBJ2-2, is EAGVTQFPSHSVIEKGQTVTLRCDPISGHDNLYWYRRVMGKEIKFLLHFVKESKQDESGMPNNRFLAERTGGTYSTLKVQPAELEDSGVYFCASSHTAGNTGELFFGEGSRLTVL.

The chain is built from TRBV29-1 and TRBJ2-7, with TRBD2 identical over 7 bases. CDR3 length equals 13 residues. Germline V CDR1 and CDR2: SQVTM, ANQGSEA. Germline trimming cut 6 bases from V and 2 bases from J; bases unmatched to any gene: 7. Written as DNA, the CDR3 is TGCAGCGTCGCCTCGGGGGGACCCTACGAGCAGTACTTC. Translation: CSVASGGPYEQYF.

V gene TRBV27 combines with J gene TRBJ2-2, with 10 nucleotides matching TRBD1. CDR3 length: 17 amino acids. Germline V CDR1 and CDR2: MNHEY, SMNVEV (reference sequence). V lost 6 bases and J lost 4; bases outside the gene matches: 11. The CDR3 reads CASSRRTGGRATGELFF. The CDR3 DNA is TGTGCCAGCAGCCGGCGGACAGGGGGTCGGGCCACCGGGGAGCTGTTTTTT.

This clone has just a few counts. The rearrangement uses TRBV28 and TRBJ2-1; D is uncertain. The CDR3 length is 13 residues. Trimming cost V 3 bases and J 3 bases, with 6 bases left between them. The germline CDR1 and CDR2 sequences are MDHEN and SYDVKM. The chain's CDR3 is CASSFSYYNEQFF. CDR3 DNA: TGTGCCAGCAGTTTCTCTTACTACAATGAGCAGTTCTTC.